This is a list of T cell receptor beta chains from one sample in a study of cytomegalovirus exposure and HLA in healthy donors. TCRdb's copy holds only in-frame clones and misses some; the assay was immunoSEQ multiplex PCR. The sample carries some 96,000 clones, 55% to 75% recorded once. Sequenced: PBMCs. The source of these receptors is a man in his 60s in good health and CMV-seronegative. Each CDR3 is given with its conserved first and last residue. The order of the fields is V gene, J gene, CDR3 protein.

TRBV30	TRBJ2-5	CAWSVRWFGGRAETQYF
TRBV7-2	TRBJ2-3	CASSSRTGRFSTDTQYF
TRBV29-1	TRBJ1-1	CSVFGTGVLNTEAFF
TRBV6-5	TRBJ1-2	CASSYTTGQIYGYTF
TRBV2	TRBJ2-2	CASRTLTSGAGELFF
TRBV5-8	TRBJ2-1	CASSFQWEQFF
TRBV7-2	TRBJ2-3	CASSLSGLDTDTQYF
TRBV7-9	TRBJ2-6	CASSPRGSGANVLTF
TRBV4-2	TRBJ1-1	CASSQQVGGAYTEAFF
TRBV4-2	TRBJ2-7	CASSPTGTSIEQYF
TRBV18	TRBJ2-6	CASSPPRSPPGTVNSGANVLTF
TRBV7-9	TRBJ1-1	CASSLIGVGTEAFF
TRBV2	TRBJ2-5	CASNQGGRARETQYF
TRBV28	TRBJ1-5	CASSFIQVGQPQHF
TRBV7-9	TRBJ1-4	CASSLPGQGFEKLFF
TRBV28	TRBJ2-5	CASSPTRTSETQYF
TRBV5-6	TRBJ1-1	CASSPDPTGYTEAFF
TRBV2	TRBJ1-2	CASKRTGIYGYTF
TRBV6-5	TRBJ2-5	CASSSGEETQYF
TRBV5-3	TRBJ1-2	CARSPGTGELFYGYTF
TRBV5-1	.	CASSLYSRYEQYF
TRBV6-5	TRBJ2-7	CASSYSSSSYEQYF
TRBV6-5	TRBJ2-7	CASSYTTGREQYF
TRBV11-3	TRBJ2-5	CATQRGEEKETQYF
TRBV6-1	TRBJ2-1	CASSLGEGGFDEQFF
TRBV19	TRBJ2-7	CASSSLAGTSYEQYF